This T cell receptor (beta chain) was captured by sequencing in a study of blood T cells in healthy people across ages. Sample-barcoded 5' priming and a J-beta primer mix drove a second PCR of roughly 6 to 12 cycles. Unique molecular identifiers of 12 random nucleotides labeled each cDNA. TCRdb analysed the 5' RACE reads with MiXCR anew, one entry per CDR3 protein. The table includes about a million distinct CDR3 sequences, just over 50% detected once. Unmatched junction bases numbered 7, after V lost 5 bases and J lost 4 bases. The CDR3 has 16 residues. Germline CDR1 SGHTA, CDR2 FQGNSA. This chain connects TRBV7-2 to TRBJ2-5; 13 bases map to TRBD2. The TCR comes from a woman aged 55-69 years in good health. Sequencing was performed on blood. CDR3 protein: CASSNRLAGGGETQYF. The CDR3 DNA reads TGTGCCAGCAGCAACCGACTAGCGGGGGGAGGAGAGACCCAGTACTTC.